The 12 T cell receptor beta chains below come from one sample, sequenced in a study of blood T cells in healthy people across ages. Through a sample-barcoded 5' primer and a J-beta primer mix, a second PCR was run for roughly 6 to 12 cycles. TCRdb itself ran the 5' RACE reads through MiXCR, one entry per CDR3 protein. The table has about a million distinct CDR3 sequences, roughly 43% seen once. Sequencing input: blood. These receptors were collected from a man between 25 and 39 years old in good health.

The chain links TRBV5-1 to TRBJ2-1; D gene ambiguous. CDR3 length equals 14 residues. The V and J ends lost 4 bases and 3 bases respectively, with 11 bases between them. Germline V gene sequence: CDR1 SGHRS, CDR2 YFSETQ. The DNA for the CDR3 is TGCGCCAGCAGCGTACCATCGGGCTACAATGAGCAGTTCTTC. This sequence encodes CASSVPSGYNEQFF.

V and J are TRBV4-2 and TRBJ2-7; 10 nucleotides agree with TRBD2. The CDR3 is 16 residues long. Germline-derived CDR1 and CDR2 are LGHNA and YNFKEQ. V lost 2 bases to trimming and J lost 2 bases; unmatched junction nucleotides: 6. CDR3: CASSQPTSGATYEQYF. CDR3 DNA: TGTGCCAGCAGCCAACCAACTAGCGGGGCGACCTACGAGCAGTACTTC.

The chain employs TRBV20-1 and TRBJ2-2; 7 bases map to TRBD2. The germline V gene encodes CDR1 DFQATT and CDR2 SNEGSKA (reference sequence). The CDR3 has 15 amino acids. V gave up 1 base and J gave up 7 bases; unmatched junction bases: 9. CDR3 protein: CSARGEGNFGGELFF. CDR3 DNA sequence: TGCAGTGCTAGAGGGGAGGGGAACTTCGGCGGGGAGCTGTTTTTT.

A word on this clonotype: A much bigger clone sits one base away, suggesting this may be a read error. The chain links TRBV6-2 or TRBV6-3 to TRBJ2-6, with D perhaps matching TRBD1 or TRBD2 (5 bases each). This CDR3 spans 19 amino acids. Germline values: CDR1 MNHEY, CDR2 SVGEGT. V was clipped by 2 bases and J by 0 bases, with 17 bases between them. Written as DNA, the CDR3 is TGTGCCAGCAGTTACCCGGCCACAGCAGGGAGCTCTGGGGCCAACGTCCTGACTTTC. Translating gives CASSYPATAGSSGANVLTF.

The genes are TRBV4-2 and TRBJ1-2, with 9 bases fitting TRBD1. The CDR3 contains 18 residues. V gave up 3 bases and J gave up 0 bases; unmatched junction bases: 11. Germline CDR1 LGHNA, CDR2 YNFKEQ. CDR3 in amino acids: CASSQLTGTGISNYGYTF. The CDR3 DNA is TGTGCCAGCAGCCAGCTGACCGGGACAGGGATTTCTAACTATGGCTACACCTTC.

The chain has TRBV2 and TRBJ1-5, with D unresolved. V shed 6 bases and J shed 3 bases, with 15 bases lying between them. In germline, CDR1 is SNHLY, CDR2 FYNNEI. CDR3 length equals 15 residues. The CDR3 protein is CASSGTGRHNQPQHF. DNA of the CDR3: TGTGCCAGCAGCGGAACGGGCAGGCACAATCAGCCCCAGCATTTT.

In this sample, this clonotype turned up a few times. The CDR3 is CASSSSFDEQFF. In DNA form, the CDR3 reads TGTGCCAGCAGCTCTAGTTTCGATGAGCAGTTCTTC. The chain recombines TRBV7-2 with TRBJ2-1; D is ambiguous. From germline, CDR1 is SGHTA and CDR2 FQGNSA. This CDR3 contains 12 residues. V lost 4 bases to trimming and J lost 8 bases, with 9 bases between them. Complete variable domain (other parts from reference TRBV7-2 and TRBJ2-1): GAGVSQSPSNKVTEKGKDVELRCDPISGHTALYWYRQSLGQGLEFLIYFQGNSAPDKSGLPSDRFSAERTGGSVSTLTIQRTQQEDSAVYLCASSSSFDEQFFGPGTRLTVL.

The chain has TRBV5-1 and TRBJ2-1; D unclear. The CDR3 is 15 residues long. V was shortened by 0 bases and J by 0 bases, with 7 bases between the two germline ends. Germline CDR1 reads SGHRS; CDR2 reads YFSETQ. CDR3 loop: CASSLDIGSYNEQFF. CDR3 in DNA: TGCGCCAGCAGCTTGGACATAGGCTCCTACAATGAGCAGTTCTTC.

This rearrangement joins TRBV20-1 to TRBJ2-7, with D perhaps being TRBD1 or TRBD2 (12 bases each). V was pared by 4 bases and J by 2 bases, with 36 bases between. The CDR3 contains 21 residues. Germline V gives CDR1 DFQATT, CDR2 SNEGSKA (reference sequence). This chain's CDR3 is CSAMTGTGGAERTSGAYEQYF. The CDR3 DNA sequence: TGCAGTGCTATGACCGGGACAGGGGGCGCGGAGAGGACTAGCGGGGCCTACGAGCAGTACTTC.

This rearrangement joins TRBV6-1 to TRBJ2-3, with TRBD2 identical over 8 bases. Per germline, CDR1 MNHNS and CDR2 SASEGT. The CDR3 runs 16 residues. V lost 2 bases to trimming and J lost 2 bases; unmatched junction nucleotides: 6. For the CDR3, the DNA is TGTGCCAGCAGTGAACCCCGGGGGGGGTACACAGATACGCAGTATTTT. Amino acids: CASSEPRGGYTDTQYF.

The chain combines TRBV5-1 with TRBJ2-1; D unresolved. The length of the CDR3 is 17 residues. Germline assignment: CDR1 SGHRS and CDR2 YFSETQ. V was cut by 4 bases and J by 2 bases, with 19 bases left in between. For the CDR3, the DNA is TGCGCCAGCAGCCCCAACACAGTCCTCTCCACCTACAATGAGCAGTTCTTC. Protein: CASSPNTVLSTYNEQFF.

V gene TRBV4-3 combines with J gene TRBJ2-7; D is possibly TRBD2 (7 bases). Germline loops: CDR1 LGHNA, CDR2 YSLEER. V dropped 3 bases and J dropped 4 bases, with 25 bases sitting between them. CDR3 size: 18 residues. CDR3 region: CASSHIRIGGPNHYEQYF. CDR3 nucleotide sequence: TGCGCCAGCAGCCATATTAGAATCGGGGGGCCGAACCATTACGAGCAGTACTTC.